The present entry profiles one T cell receptor beta chain with its context. Its target is not known. The data stem from a study of shared clonotypes between healthy human individuals. The study's findings and limits: Represented diversity (both genetic and exposure-history) was limited by the small number of donors.

V was pared by 3 bases and J by 1 base, with 12 bases between. There are 15 residues in the CDR3. Germline lookup yields CDR1 MDHEN and CDR2 SYDVKM. An even split of each subset's genomic DNA across several immunoSEQ plates was performed. Data came from immunoSEQ multiplex PCR; TCRdb stores just in-frame clones and leaves some out. The sample contains about 980,000 clones, around three quarters of which appear only once. Sequenced sample: memory CD4+ T cells sorted from blood. Subset indicated: CD45RA-negative fraction. This chain connects TRBV28 to TRBJ1-2, with D possibly being TRBD1 (6 bases). This TCR derives from a man in his late teens or twenties in good health. The CDR3 DNA reads as TGTGCCAGCAGTTTGGGGGCAGGCAATAACTATGGCTACACCTTC. Residues: CASSLGAGNNYGYTF.